The entry below describes one T cell receptor (beta chain). V lost 5 bases and J lost 2; bases outside the gene matches: 10. The CDR3 has 17 residues. Germline-derived CDR1 and CDR2 are MGHRA and YSYEKL. Preparing the TCRbeta library involved the use of unique molecular identifiers. A single record per CDR3 protein comes from TCRdb applying MiXCR to the PCR reads. The sample shows 500,000 to 600,000 distinct CDR3 sequences, 15% to 20% of them seen only once. The entry originates in a study of T-cell reconstitution after alpha-beta-depleted transplantation in children. Sequencing used PBMCs from the stem cell graft donor, obtained from the stem cell graft. This TCR came from a human donor who donated a stem cell graft to a child with acute lymphoblastic leukemia. The chain combines TRBV4-1 with TRBJ2-7, with 12 positions matching TRBD2. This chain's CDR3 is CASSFRLAGEDPYEQYF. The CDR3, as DNA: TGCGCCAGCAGCTTTCGACTAGCGGGAGAAGACCCCTACGAGCAGTACTTC.